A single TCR beta chain is shown here with its context. The antigen this receptor binds is unknown. TCRdb lists the instrument as Illumina HiSeq 2000. 5'RACE template switching, by which a universal primer site and unique molecular identifiers were added, was used to make TCR beta cDNA libraries. cDNA synthesis was primed from the TCR beta constant segment and was followed by two successive PCR amplification steps. On the authors' methods: MIGEC handled demultiplexing of the reads and grouping by UMI, while MiTCR was used to assemble and quantify clonotypes. To exclude erroneous sequences, any TCR cDNA sequence not supported by at least two reads was discarded. The tcR package was used for downstream repertoire analysis, with clonotypes matched between fractions based on CDR3 nucleotide sequence plus V segment. Antigen specificity was annotated against VDJdb with VDJmatch, allowing one amino acid substitution in CDR3. TCRdb reprocessed the reads, so every CDR3 protein sequence counts as one entry and DNA is not shown. It is TCRdb's table, rather than the study itself, that gives the V and J calls and clone size. The sample's table lists a count of some 300,000 distinct CDR3 sequences. Of the sample, approximately 0.41% is held by the ten largest clones.

HCMV serostatus was determined by detecting HCMV-specific IgG in serum with a commercial ELISA kit. Ficoll density gradient centrifugation was used to isolate peripheral blood mononuclear cells from blood. This entry belongs to a study of T cells expressing NK-cell markers (dated by TCRdb to the early 2020s). About the investigation overall: TCR beta-chain repertoires were profiled in sorted CD3+CD56+NKG2C+, CD3+CD56+NKG2C- and CD3+CD56-NKG2C+ T-cell subsets from about 8 donors. Among the eight sequenced donors, seven were HCMV-seropositive and one was HCMV-seronegative. Illumina HiSeq 2000/2500, MiSeq or NextSeq was used to sequence libraries as 2 x 150 bp reads. All eight donors whose samples were sequenced were randomly selected healthy volunteers, three of them men and five women. Points the paper makes about the study in general: In six or seven donors, the dominant CD3+CD56+NKG2C+ clonotypes ranked among the top 10 CD8+ clonotypes, making up roughly 1.0-8% of CD8+ T cells. Whether the expanded NKG2C-expressing T cell clones were specific for HCMV antigens was left unclear. Those dominant clonotypes were again the most abundant among CD3+CD56-NKG2C+ cells in a handful of donors, at about 28.3-65%.

The receptor was derived from a man younger than 35 in good health. Donor details come from another sample of the same person, matched by shared clones. Sequencing input: blood T cells: a sorted CD56 or NKG2C T cell subset, CD4+ or CD8+ T cells, or bulk PBMC T cells (not recorded which).

CDR3 sequence: CASSRSGKNIQYF. The chain employs TRBV10-1 and TRBJ2-4; checking the TCRdb D call of TRBD1 is not possible without DNA. Per the germline V gene (reference sequence), WNHNN is the CDR1 and SYGVQD is the CDR2. The CDR3 starts with the cysteine, ends with the phenylalanine, and has 13 residues. Only the protein is available.